Each of the 27 T cell receptor beta chains below was sequenced from the same sample in a study of T cells in Graves' hyperthyroidism and ophthalmopathy. Amplification yielded TCR beta CDR3 regions, with RNA transcripts as the source. With the HTBI primer set, the TCR CDR3 went through a first round of RT-PCR. TCRdb passed the multiplex PCR reads through MiXCR, listing each CDR3 protein once. The sample carries 250,000 to 300,000 distinct CDR3 sequences, approximately 15% recorded once. Source material: blood. The receptors shown here come from a woman in her thirties or forties with Graves' hyperthyroidism that later progressed to Graves' ophthalmopathy.

The V call is TRBV7-9, the J call TRBJ2-1; 9 bases are a match to TRBD2. The CDR3 spans 16 residues. Germline V gene lookup returns CDR1 SEHNR and CDR2 FQNEAQ (reference sequence). Trimming cost V 3 bases and J 7 bases; bases outside gene matches: 10. CDR3 sequence: CASSLWKASGTNEQFF. CDR3 in DNA: TGTGCCAGCAGCTTGTGGAAGGCTAGCGGGACGAATGAGCAGTTCTTC.

This clonotype was seen ten or more times. The V call is TRBV20-1, the J call TRBJ2-5, with 9 bases aligning to TRBD2. Germline-derived CDR1 and CDR2 are DFQATT and SNEGSKA (reference sequence). With 4 bases clipped from V and 5 bases from J, the junction kept 11 bases outside the gene matches. The CDR3 has 15 residues. The CDR3 coding sequence is TGCAGTGCTAACCCTCTCGCGGGAGGGGTTGAGACCCAGTACTTC. Its translation: CSANPLAGGVETQYF.

In this sample, this clonotype turned up many times. The genes are TRBV19 and TRBJ2-7, with D perhaps matching TRBD1 (5 bases). The CDR3 runs 14 residues. The germline gives CDR1 LNHDA, CDR2 SQIVND (reference sequence). Deletions cut 7 bases from V and 0 bases from J, with 13 bases between. The CDR3 sequence: CASKVTASSYEQYF. The CDR3 DNA follows: TGTGCCAGTAAAGTGACAGCGAGCTCCTACGAGCAGTACTTC.

The chain is built from TRBV5-1 and TRBJ2-5, with TRBD1 matching 8 bases. This CDR3 is 15 amino acids long. V gave up 3 bases and J gave up 5 bases; unmatched junction bases: 9. Looked up from germline, CDR1 is SGHRS and CDR2 is YFSETQ. The CDR3 DNA follows: TGCGCCAGCAGCTCGGAGGACAGGGAGCTTGAGACCCAGTACTTC. Protein sequence: CASSSEDRELETQYF.

Ten or more counts support this clonotype. J is TRBJ1-5 and V is TRBV19; D remains ambiguous. This CDR3 is 16 amino acids long. V gave up 3 bases and J gave up 0 bases, with 12 bases separating them. From germline, CDR1 is LNHDA and CDR2 SQIVND (reference sequence). The DNA of the CDR3 is TGTGCCAGTAGTATGTCTGGGTCCTATAGCAATCAGCCCCAGCATTTT. Translating gives CASSMSGSYSNQPQHF.

At least ten counts were recorded for this clonotype. This sequence joins TRBV2 and TRBJ1-1; D unclear. The germline V gene encodes CDR1 SNHLY and CDR2 FYNNEI. Trimming removed 5 bases from V and 1 base from J, with 11 bases in between. The CDR3 covers 14 residues. In nucleotides, the CDR3 is TGTGCCAGCAGTCAATCTTACAGGAACACTGAAGCTTTCTTT. Protein sequence: CASSQSYRNTEAFF.

This clonotype was counted ten times or more. The chain joins TRBV6-1 to TRBJ2-7; D perhaps matches TRBD1 (5 bases). With 5 bases removed from V and 2 bases from J, the gap between germline ends came to 10 bases. Germline V gene data show CDR1 as MNHNS and CDR2 as SASEGT. The CDR3 loop spans 13 amino acids. CDR3 coding DNA: TGTGCCAGCAGTTACCAAGGGGCCTACGAGCAGTACTTC. Translation gives CASSYQGAYEQYF.

This chain joins TRBV28 and TRBJ1-1; D not resolved. This CDR3 has 15 residues. From germline, CDR1 is MDHEN and CDR2 SYDVKM. Trimming removed 5 bases at V and 5 bases at J, with 18 bases between. In DNA, the CDR3 is TGTGCCAGCAGTCCAATCGCGCCCGCGTCGACTGAAGCTTTCTTT. Protein: CASSPIAPASTEAFF. The full variable domain, rest sourced from reference TRBV28 and TRBJ1-1, is DVKVTQSSRYLVKRTGEKVFLECVQDMDHENMFWYRQDPGLGLRLIYFSYDVKMKEKGDIPEGYSVSREKKERFSLILESASTNQTSMYLCASSPIAPASTEAFFGQGTRLTVV.

This clonotype was counted once. The V and J genes are TRBV15 and TRBJ2-3, with 8 nucleotides matching TRBD2. CDR1 LNHNV and CDR2 YYDKDF come from the germline V gene (reference sequence). V lost 1 base, J lost 3 bases, and 9 bases stayed unmatched. CDR3 size: 17 residues. The DNA for the CDR3 is TGTGCCACCAGCAGAGCCCTCGGAGCGGGAGAAACAGATACGCAGTATTTT. This gives the protein CATSRALGAGETDTQYF. The full variable domain, its missing parts supplied by reference TRBV15 and TRBJ2-3, is DAMVIQNPRYQVTQFGKPVTLSCSQTLNHNVMYWYQQKSSQAPKLLFHYYDKDFNNEADTPDNFQSRRPNTSFCFLDIRSPGLGDTAMYLCATSRALGAGETDTQYFGPGTRLTVL.

This clonotype was detected many times. V usage is TRBV28 and J usage is TRBJ2-6, with a tentative D call TRBD1 (6 bases). V lost 2 bases and J lost 3, with 11 bases in between. The length of the CDR3 is 16 residues. Germline values: CDR1 MDHEN, CDR2 SYDVKM. The CDR3 loop is CASSLNRANGANVLTF. The DNA for the CDR3 is TGTGCCAGCAGTTTAAACAGGGCGAATGGGGCCAACGTCCTGACTTTC.

Many counts were recorded for this clonotype. The V call is TRBV20-1, the J call TRBJ2-7, with 7 nucleotides matching TRBD2. The CDR3 totals 13 residues. Per germline, CDR1 DFQATT and CDR2 SNEGSKA (reference sequence). V lost 4 bases and J lost 2; bases outside the gene matches: 5. The DNA for the CDR3 is TGCAGTGCTAACGGGAGGATCACCTACGAGCAGTACTTC. Translation gives CSANGRITYEQYF.

The chain uses TRBV4-1 and TRBJ2-1, with D maybe TRBD2 (6 bases). Trimming cost V 3 bases and J 7 bases, with 22 bases left between them. Germline V gene data show CDR1 as MGHRA and CDR2 as YSYEKL. The CDR3 consists of 17 residues. DNA for the CDR3: TGCGCCAGCAGCCATTTGCCGTTGGCGGGAACGGGTAATGAGCAGTTCTTC. Its protein is CASSHLPLAGTGNEQFF.

This clonotype was recorded many times. The V and J genes are TRBV27 and TRBJ2-7; weak D call: TRBD2 (5 bases). Germline V gives CDR1 MNHEY, CDR2 SMNVEV (reference sequence). V was trimmed by 5 bases and J by 2 bases, leaving 16 bases between them. This CDR3 is 15 amino acids long. The CDR3 spells CASSPHLGRAYEQYF. The DNA of the CDR3 is TGTGCCAGCAGTCCCCACCTTGGGCGGGCCTACGAGCAGTACTTC.

This clonotype was recorded many times. The J gene is TRBJ2-1, the V gene TRBV20-1, with 7 nucleotides matching TRBD2. J was trimmed by 15 bases and V by 3 bases; bases with no gene match: 5. Germline values: CDR1 DFQATT, CDR2 SNEGSKA (reference sequence). The CDR3 has 10 residues. The CDR3 region has the DNA TGCAGTGCTAGTGCGTGGGGGGGGTTCTTC. Translating gives CSASAWGGFF.

The chain uses TRBV11-3 and TRBJ2-7, with D possibly matching TRBD1 (6 bases). V dropped 3 bases and J dropped 5 bases, with 8 bases sitting between them. CDR1 and CDR2 from the germline V gene are SGHNT and YENEEA. This CDR3 region has 12 residues. CDR3 in DNA: TGTGCCAGCAGCTTCAACAGGGACGAGCAGTACTTC. Amino acid sequence: CASSFNRDEQYF.

This clonotype was found many times. The rearrangement joins TRBV28 to TRBJ2-3; D remains unclear. The V gene lost 2 bases and the J gene lost 0 bases, with 9 bases spanning the gap. The germline CDR1 and CDR2 sequences are MDHEN and SYDVKM. This CDR3 has 15 amino acids. CDR3 nucleotides: TGTGCCAGCAGTTTAGGCGTGATAAGCACAGATACGCAGTATTTT. Its translation: CASSLGVISTDTQYF.

The rearrangement uses TRBV19 and TRBJ2-1; 10 bases map to TRBD2. Germline loops: CDR1 LNHDA, CDR2 SQIVND (reference sequence). This CDR3 is built from 15 residues. The junction had 5 bases not matched to a gene; V was cut back by 2 bases and J by 7 bases. The CDR3 here is CASSIQGLATNEQFF. The CDR3 coding sequence is TGTGCCAGTAGTATACAGGGACTAGCGACAAATGAGCAGTTCTTC.

This clonotype was observed at least ten times. This chain joins TRBV29-1 and TRBJ2-7; 9 bases map to TRBD1. Germline values: CDR1 SQVTM, CDR2 ANQGSEA. The V and J ends lost 6 bases and 2 bases, in that order; junction bases with no gene match: 5. The CDR3 runs to 13 residues. This CDR3 reads CSVRTGETYEQYF. In DNA, the CDR3 is TGCAGCGTCAGGACAGGGGAGACCTACGAGCAGTACTTC.

Many counts were recorded for this clonotype. This chain uses TRBV11-2 with TRBJ2-1, with D possibly called TRBD1 or TRBD2 (5 bases each). CDR1 and CDR2 from the germline V gene are SGHAT and FQNNGV. The CDR3 extends over 15 amino acids. V was trimmed by 3 bases and J by 5 bases, leaving 14 bases between them. CDR3: CASSFIGTENNEQFF. CDR3 nucleotides: TGTGCCAGCAGCTTTATCGGGACCGAGAACAATGAGCAGTTCTTC.

At least ten counts were recorded for this clonotype. V is TRBV6-1 and J is TRBJ2-2; 8 bases align to TRBD1. V lost 5 bases to trimming and J lost 6 bases; unmatched junction nucleotides: 11. CDR1 is MNHNS and CDR2 is SASEGT in the germline V gene. The CDR3 runs 16 residues. The chain's CDR3 is CASSPSWTGKAGELFF. CDR3 nucleotide sequence: TGTGCCAGCAGTCCCAGCTGGACAGGGAAGGCCGGGGAGCTGTTTTTT.

This clonotype was recorded at least ten times. The V gene is TRBV28, the J gene TRBJ2-1, with a tentative D call TRBD2 (5 bases). Between the trimmed V and J ends, which lost 0 bases and 12 bases, there was a span of 21 bases. From germline, CDR1 is MDHEN and CDR2 SYDVKM. This CDR3 is built from 16 residues. CDR3 residues: CASSLWPTRELVAQFF. The CDR3 DNA reads TGTGCCAGCAGTTTATGGCCGACGAGGGAATTAGTCGCGCAGTTCTTC. Full variable domain (missing parts from reference TRBV28 and TRBJ2-1): DVKVTQSSRYLVKRTGEKVFLECVQDMDHENMFWYRQDPGLGLRLIYFSYDVKMKEKGDIPEGYSVSREKKERFSLILESASTNQTSMYLCASSLWPTRELVAQFFGPGTRLTVL.

This clonotype was picked up many times. The chain couples TRBV28 to TRBJ2-7; 9 positions match TRBD1. There are 15 residues in the CDR3. V shed 7 bases, J shed 1 base, and the junction held 8 bases outside the gene matches. Per the germline V gene, CDR1 is MDHEN and CDR2 is SYDVKM. The CDR3 is CASTYDRGSSYEQYF. In nucleotides, the CDR3 is TGTGCCAGCACCTATGACAGGGGGTCGTCCTACGAGCAGTACTTC.

As to this clonotype: A much larger clone lies one base from this, so it may be a read error. The chain uses TRBV6-4 and TRBJ1-4; 8 positions match TRBD1. This CDR3 is built from 13 residues. After removal of 10 bases from V and 6 bases from J, the junction contained 7 bases not matched to a gene. CDR1 and CDR2 from the germline V gene are MRHNA and SNTAGT. CDR3 loop: CATLGQGHEKLFF. The CDR3 DNA reads TGTGCCACCCTCGGACAGGGCCATGAAAAACTGTTTTTT.

This clonotype appeared many times. The chain has TRBV10-3 and TRBJ2-1; TRBD2 matches 12 bases. The CDR3 has 20 amino acids. Per the germline V gene, CDR1 is ENHRY and CDR2 is SYGVKD. The V and J ends lost 6 bases and 5 bases, in that order; junction bases with no gene match: 20. The CDR3 loop is CAISTPWTSGALHLNNEQFF. CDR3 DNA: TGTGCCATCAGCACCCCTTGGACTAGCGGGGCCCTCCATTTGAACAATGAGCAGTTCTTC.

V and J are TRBV2 and TRBJ2-4; D unresolved. Deletions cut 6 bases from V and 2 bases from J, with 11 bases between. This CDR3 contains 14 residues. The V gene's germline CDR1 is SNHLY and CDR2 FYNNEI. The CDR3 region has the DNA TGTGCCAGCAGCTTAGTCTGGCCCAAAAACATTCAGTACTTC. Its protein is CASSLVWPKNIQYF.

This clonotype was recorded at least ten times. The chain recombines TRBV6-1 with TRBJ1-5; D may be TRBD1 (5 bases). The CDR3 runs 16 residues. The V end was cut by 6 bases, the J end by 6 bases, with 21 bases between. The germline CDR1 and CDR2 sequences are MNHNS and SASEGT. CDR3 nucleotides: TGTGCCAGCAGCGGACATGACCCCGGGGGGAGTCAGCCCCAGCATTTT. It yields the protein CASSGHDPGGSQPQHF.

This clonotype was found once. This rearrangement joins TRBV11-2 to TRBJ2-5; TRBD1 matches at 10 bases. The CDR3 is 16 amino acids. CDR1 is SGHAT, CDR2 FQNNGV, per germline. V shed 5 bases and J 4 bases; nucleotides not matched to a gene: 10. The CDR3 nucleotides are TGTGCCAGCAGCCCTTCGACAGGGGGCGCGGGAGAGACCCAGTACTTC. This gives the protein CASSPSTGGAGETQYF.